This T cell receptor (beta chain) comes out of a study of pediatric ulcerative colitis. The table came from immunoSEQ multiplex PCR; TCRdb's copy has only in-frame clones and leaves some out. The sample shows 50,000 to 65,000 clones, about 86% of them seen only once. The length of the CDR3 is 17 residues. Germline trimming cut 3 bases from V and 4 bases from J; bases unmatched to any gene: 8. Germline V CDR1 and CDR2: SGHRS, YFSETQ. General observations from the study: Compared with controls, ulcerative colitis showed greater blood-rectum clone sharing.

A remark on this clone: Its specificity is not known.

The diagnostic colonoscopy in ulcerative colitis patients preceded any immunosuppressive treatment. The chain links TRBV5-1 to TRBJ2-5; TRBD2 matches at 14 bases. Sequencing was carried out using blood. This clonotype was obtained from a boy younger than 18 with severe ulcerative colitis. The chain's CDR3 is CASSYVEGLAGGETQYF. CDR3 nucleotide sequence: TGCGCCAGCAGCTACGTCGAAGGACTAGCGGGAGGAGAGACCCAGTACTTC.